This T cell receptor (beta chain) originates from a study of T cells in Graves' hyperthyroidism and ophthalmopathy. Overall study findings and caveats: In validation, the model predicted ophthalmopathy. These predictions came a median roughly 7.1 months before onset. Most expanded thyroid clonotypes above 0.001 recurred in blood.

The TCR beta CDR3 regions underwent amplification using RNA transcripts as the source. A set of HTBI primers served as the primers for a first-round RT-PCR of the TCR CDR3. MiXCR was run by TCRdb on the multiplex PCR reads, yielding one entry per CDR3 protein. The table has 600,000 to 650,000 distinct CDR3 sequences, under 25% seen once; the top ten hold 34%. CDR3 size: 15 residues. CDR1 SEHNR and CDR2 FQNEAQ come from the germline V gene (reference sequence). The J segment lost 5 bases and the V segment lost 5 bases, leaving 11 bases of the junction unmatched. This clonotype was found many times. Its specificity is not known.

The source is a man between 25 and 39 years old with Graves' ophthalmopathy. The chain is built from TRBV7-9 and TRBJ1-2; 7 bases fit TRBD1. What was sequenced was blood. CDR3 sequence reads: CASSTMTGREYGYTF. The CDR3 coding sequence is TGTGCCAGCAGCACGATGACAGGGAGGGAGTATGGCTACACCTTC.